The next 9 T cell receptor beta chains were all read from a single sample in a study of blood T cells in healthy people across ages. A second PCR of about 7 to 12 cycles used a sample-barcoded 5' primer and a J-beta primer mix. TCRdb recomputed calls from the 5' RACE reads with MiXCR, one row per CDR3 protein. The sample gives about 720,000 distinct CDR3 sequences, about a fifth of which show up once; 22% is in the top ten. Sequenced: blood. These receptors were collected from a man aged 70-80 years in good health.

This clonotype was picked up a small number of times. The rearrangement joins TRBV27 to TRBJ2-1; D assignment may be TRBD1 or TRBD2 (5 bases each). Trimming removed 4 bases from V and 5 bases from J, with 18 bases in between. The length of the CDR3 is 16 residues. In germline, CDR1 is MNHEY, CDR2 SMNVEV (reference sequence). The CDR3 sequence: CASSSPLVGAHNEQFF. CDR3 sequence (DNA): TGTGCCAGCAGTTCCCCTCTAGTCGGGGCGCACAATGAGCAGTTCTTC.

At least ten counts were recorded for this clonotype. V and J are TRBV4-3 and TRBJ2-3, with D hard to call. V shed 0 bases and J shed 6 bases, with 16 bases lying between them. Germline loops: CDR1 LGHNA, CDR2 YSLEER. CDR3 length equals 16 residues. The CDR3, as DNA: TGCGCCAGCAGCCAAGACGCGAGAGCCGTGGGGGATACGCAGTATTTT. It specifies CASSQDARAVGDTQYF.

The chain couples TRBV6-6 to TRBJ2-3; 9 bases agree with TRBD2. CDR3 size: 16 residues. The V segment lost 2 bases and the J segment 7 bases; nucleotides outside the gene matches: 10. CDR1 is MNHNY, CDR2 SVGAGI, per germline (reference sequence). CDR3 nucleotide sequence: TGTGCCAGCAGTTACGGACTAGCGATCGCCACGTATACGCAGTATTTT. Protein product: CASSYGLAIATYTQYF.

This sequence joins TRBV7-6 and TRBJ2-1; the D gene is possibly TRBD2 (6 bases). Germline V CDR1 and CDR2: SGHVS, FNYEAQ. This CDR3 has 15 amino acids. V was pared by 4 bases and J by 2 bases, with 12 bases between. The DNA of the CDR3 is TGTGCCAGCAGCTCCCAGGAGGGGCCCTACAATGAGCAGTTCTTC. It translates to CASSSQEGPYNEQFF.

As for this clonotype: Germline and junction disagree at one end, which may indicate a read error. The chain links TRBV3-1 to TRBJ2-3; D is unresolved. The CDR3 totals 14 residues. The germline V gene has CDR1 LGHDT and CDR2 YNNKEL (reference sequence). In DNA, the CDR3 is TGTGCCAGCAGCCAGGGCCTCGGCACAGATACGCTGTATTTT. As protein: CASSQGLGTDTLYF.

The chain joins TRBV19 to TRBJ1-2; D is perhaps TRBD1 (5 bases). CDR1 and CDR2 from the germline V gene are LNHDA and SQIVND (reference sequence). Trimming took 3 bases from V and 8 from J, leaving 13 bases between them. The CDR3 is made up of 13 amino acids. In DNA form, the CDR3 reads TGTGCCAGTAGTATGCGACAGTACGAAGGCTACACCTTC. The encoded protein is CASSMRQYEGYTF. Using reference TRBV19 and TRBJ1-2 for the parts outside the CDR3, the full variable domain is DGGITQSPKYLFRKEGQNVTLSCEQNLNHDAMYWYRQDPGQGLRLIYYSQIVNDFQKGDIAEGYSVSREKKESFPLTVTSAQKNPTAFYLCASSMRQYEGYTFGSGTRLTVV.

In this sample, this clonotype turned up a few times. The V gene is TRBV5-1, the J gene TRBJ1-1, with D unclear. The V and J ends lost 0 bases and 5 bases respectively, with 11 bases between them. The CDR3 consists of 14 residues. Germline lookup yields CDR1 SGHRS and CDR2 YFSETQ. The CDR3 bases are TGCGCCAGCAGCTTGGCCGCGGGATGGACTGAAGCTTTCTTT. It specifies CASSLAAGWTEAFF.

This clonotype was seen a few times. V is TRBV25-1 and J is TRBJ1-6, with a tentative D call TRBD1 (5 bases). CDR1 is MGHDK, CDR2 SYGVNS, per germline. The CDR3 runs to 15 residues. V was pared by 3 bases and J by 5 bases, with 11 bases between. The CDR3 nucleotides read TGTGCCAGCAGTGACCGGTTGGGGGATAATTCACCCCTCCACTTT. It yields the protein CASSDRLGDNSPLHF.

The chain is built from TRBV20-1 and TRBJ2-3; 8 nucleotides agree with TRBD2. CDR3 length equals 16 residues. CDR1 and CDR2 (germline): DFQATT, SNEGSKA (reference sequence). V shed 5 bases and J 6 bases; nucleotides not matched to a gene: 16. The CDR3: CSAGSPGGAFGDTQYF. CDR3 in DNA: TGCAGTGCTGGAAGCCCGGGAGGGGCTTTTGGTGATACGCAGTATTTT.